The 15 T cell receptor beta chains reported below all come from one sample, sequenced in a study of identical twins. In TCRdb, the 5' RACE reads were re-called with MiXCR into one record per CDR3 protein. The sample yields some 1,700,000 distinct CDR3 sequences, about 31% seen once. Specimen: cord blood. The receptors stem from a newborn girl in good health.

This clonotype turned up a few times. V is TRBV20-1 and J is TRBJ1-5; tentatively, D is TRBD1 (5 bases). V shed 0 bases and J shed 6 bases, with 18 bases lying between them. Germline lookup yields CDR1 DFQATT and CDR2 SNEGSKA (reference sequence). The CDR3 is 16 amino acids. The CDR3 is CSARDLKGREGQPQHF. DNA for the CDR3: TGCAGTGCTAGAGATCTGAAGGGACGCGAGGGTCAGCCCCAGCATTTT.

J is TRBJ2-5 and V is TRBV7-2, with a possible D match to TRBD2 (6 bases). The CDR3 has 14 amino acids. Germline CDR1 SGHTA, CDR2 FQGNSA. The V gene lost 4 bases and the J gene lost 1 base, with 10 bases spanning the gap. The CDR3 nucleotides read TGTGCCAGCAGCTACAGCGGGTTCCAAGAGACCCAGTACTTC. This gives the protein CASSYSGFQETQYF. The variable domain in full, with the rest retrieved from reference TRBV7-2 and TRBJ2-5, is GAGVSQSPSNKVTEKGKDVELRCDPISGHTALYWYRQSLGQGLEFLIYFQGNSAPDKSGLPSDRFSAERTGGSVSTLTIQRTQQEDSAVYLCASSYSGFQETQYFGPGTRLLVL.

The chain is built from TRBV5-1 and TRBJ1-1; D remains ambiguous. Trimming left V 0 bases short and J 7 bases short, with 10 bases between. This CDR3 spans 13 amino acids. Germline CDR1 reads SGHRS; CDR2 reads YFSETQ. The CDR3 loop is CASSLAKAGEAFF. The CDR3, as DNA: TGCGCCAGCAGCTTGGCCAAGGCGGGTGAAGCTTTCTTT.

This clonotype has just a few counts. The chain has TRBV25-1 and TRBJ1-2, with TRBD1 matching over 12 bases. Looked up from germline, CDR1 is MGHDK and CDR2 is SYGVNS. CDR3 size: 17 residues. V dropped 0 bases and J dropped 3; count of bases not matched to a gene: 5. The CDR3: CASSEYGGTGGYYGYTF. The DNA for the CDR3 is TGTGCCAGCAGTGAATACGGGGGGACAGGGGGCTACTATGGCTACACCTTC.

This clonotype was found a few times. The chain has TRBV20-1 and TRBJ2-1; TRBD2 agrees at 10 bases. After removal of 6 bases from V and 0 bases from J, the junction contained 11 bases not matched to a gene. The CDR3 sequence is 17 residues long. CDR1 is DFQATT, CDR2 SNEGSKA, per germline (reference sequence). Written as DNA, the CDR3 is TGCAGTGCCATGGGTAGCGGGGGGTCTAGCTCCTACAATGAGCAGTTCTTC. It codes for CSAMGSGGSSSYNEQFF.

The rearrangement uses TRBV7-2 and TRBJ2-7; maybe TRBD1 (6 bases). The CDR3 has 14 residues. V lost 5 bases, J lost 2 bases, and 13 bases lay in between. CDR1 is SGHTA and CDR2 is FQGNSA in the germline V gene. The CDR3 DNA sequence: TGTGCCAGCAGCATTAGACAGGTACCCTACGAGCAGTACTTC. Translation: CASSIRQVPYEQYF.

This clonotype was found a few times. The CDR3 reads CSARDQDREASYEQYF. The CDR3 bases are TGCAGTGCTAGAGATCAGGATCGGGAGGCCTCCTACGAGCAGTACTTC. The chain has TRBV20-1 and TRBJ2-7; 7 bases match TRBD2. The CDR3 loop spans 16 amino acids. Germline loops: CDR1 DFQATT, CDR2 SNEGSKA (reference sequence). J lost 0 bases, V lost 0 bases, and 8 bases had no gene match.

The CDR3 DNA sequence: TGTGCCAGCAGCCCGACAGGGACCAACACTGAAGCTTTCTTT. It translates to CASSPTGTNTEAFF. This chain connects TRBV7-9 to TRBJ1-1; TRBD1 matches 7 bases. This CDR3 is 14 amino acids long. CDR1 and CDR2 (germline): SEHNR, FQNEAQ (reference sequence). With V trimmed by 5 bases and J by 2 bases, 5 bases remained unmatched.

As to this clonotype: One end of the junction varies from germline; a read error may be responsible. The chain couples TRBV11-2 to TRBJ2-1, with 9 bases fitting TRBD2. The CDR3 contains 14 residues. Per the germline V gene, CDR1 is SGHAT and CDR2 is FQNNGV. In DNA, the CDR3 is TGTGCCTCAGCACCGGGACTAGCTAGAAATGAGCGGTTCTTC. It encodes CASAPGLARNERFF.

This clonotype was detected a few times. The chain recombines TRBV27 with TRBJ2-3, with D perhaps TRBD2 (5 bases). Germline assignment: CDR1 MNHEY and CDR2 SMNVEV (reference sequence). This CDR3 is built from 13 residues. V was shortened by 6 bases and J by 6 bases, with 13 bases between the two germline ends. CDR3: CASSFGLRDTQYF. The CDR3 DNA reads TGTGCCAGCAGCTTTGGACTCCGGGATACGCAGTATTTT.

This clonotype was found a few times. The chain joins TRBV3-1 to TRBJ2-1, with D possibly being TRBD2 (6 bases). The germline gives CDR1 LGHDT, CDR2 YNNKEL (reference sequence). The CDR3 is 13 amino acids. V was clipped by 6 bases and J by 13 bases, with 19 bases between them. The CDR3 spells CASRGADYSPQFF. In nucleotides, the CDR3 is TGTGCCAGCAGAGGGGCGGACTACTCCCCACAGTTCTTC.

The chain has TRBV5-1 and TRBJ2-2; the D gene is possibly TRBD2 (5 bases). V lost 0 bases and J 6 bases, leaving 12 bases between the germline ends. The CDR3 covers 15 residues. The germline V gene encodes CDR1 SGHRS and CDR2 YFSETQ. The CDR3 spells CASSLGPAAAGELFF. The CDR3 nucleotides read TGCGCCAGCAGCTTGGGTCCAGCGGCAGCCGGGGAGCTGTTTTTT. The whole variable domain, remainder taken from reference TRBV5-1 and TRBJ2-2, is KAGVTQTPRYLIKTRGQQVTLSCSPISGHRSVSWYQQTPGQGLQFLFEYFSETQRNKGNFPGRFSGRQFSNSRSEMNVSTLELGDSALYLCASSLGPAAAGELFFGEGSRLTVL.

V gene TRBV5-1 combines with J gene TRBJ2-2; TRBD2 matches at 9 bases. This CDR3 region has 16 residues. Losses at the gene ends were 0 bases for V and 15 bases for J; bases not matched to a gene: 15. Germline loops: CDR1 SGHRS, CDR2 YFSETQ. In nucleotides, the CDR3 is TGCGCCAGCAGCTTGGAGGCTAGCGGGGCGTTCGGGGTCTTGTTTTTT. Encoded protein: CASSLEASGAFGVLFF.

The V gene is TRBV27, the J gene TRBJ1-1; the D gene is possibly TRBD1 (6 bases). V was pared by 2 bases and J by 6 bases, with 13 bases between. The CDR3 is 14 residues long. Germline lookup yields CDR1 MNHEY and CDR2 SMNVEV (reference sequence). CDR3 in amino acids: CASSLVRGGAEAFF. CDR3 in DNA: TGTGCCAGCAGTTTAGTAAGGGGGGGTGCTGAAGCTTTCTTT.

This sequence joins TRBV27 and TRBJ2-7; the D gene is possibly TRBD1 (5 bases). The germline V gene encodes CDR1 MNHEY and CDR2 SMNVEV (reference sequence). Trimming took off 4 bases at V and 6 bases at J, with 19 bases between the two ends. The CDR3 runs 15 residues. In DNA form, the CDR3 reads TGTGCCAGCAGTTCACAGGAAGGGGCCCGAAGCGAGCAGTACTTC. Residues: CASSSQEGARSEQYF.